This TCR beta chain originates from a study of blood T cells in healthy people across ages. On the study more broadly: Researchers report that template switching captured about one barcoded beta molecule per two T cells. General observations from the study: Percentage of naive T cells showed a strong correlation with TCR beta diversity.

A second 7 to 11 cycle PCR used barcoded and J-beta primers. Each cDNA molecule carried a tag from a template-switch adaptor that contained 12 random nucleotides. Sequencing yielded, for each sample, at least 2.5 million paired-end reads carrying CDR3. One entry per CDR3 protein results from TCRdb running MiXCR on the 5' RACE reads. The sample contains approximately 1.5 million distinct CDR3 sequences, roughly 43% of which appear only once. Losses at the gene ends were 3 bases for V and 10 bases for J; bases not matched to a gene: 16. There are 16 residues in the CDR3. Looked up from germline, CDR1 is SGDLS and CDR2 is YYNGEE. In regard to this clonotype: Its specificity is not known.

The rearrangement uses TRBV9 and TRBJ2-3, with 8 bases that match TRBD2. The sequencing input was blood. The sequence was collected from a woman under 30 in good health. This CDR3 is CASSGIDSGMADAQYF. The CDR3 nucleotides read TGTGCCAGCAGCGGGATTGATAGCGGGATGGCGGATGCGCAGTATTTT. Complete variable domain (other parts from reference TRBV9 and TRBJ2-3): DSGVTQTPKHLITATGQRVTLRCSPRSGDLSVYWYQQSLDQGLQFLIQYYNGEERAKGNILERFSAQQFPDLHSELNLSSLELGDSALYFCASSGIDSGMADAQYFGPGTRLTVL.